Listed below are T cell receptor beta chains from one sample, sequenced in a study of shared clonotypes between healthy human individuals. TCRdb's table, derived via immunoSEQ multiplex PCR, lists solely in-frame clones and lacks some. The sample has over a million clones; approximately 80% are singletons. The specimen was memory CD4+ T cells from PBMCs. These receptors all come from a man younger than 35 in good health. Some clones in this sample may be carry-over from other donors' samples. CDR3s include the opening cysteine and the closing phenylalanine or tryptophan. Each record gives: D gene, CDR3 length, J gene, clone size, V gene, CDR3 DNA, CDR3 protein. D genes are given only for firm matches. For some rows the clone size is stated as once, few or many, or as a class when expanded; others skip it.

NA	14	TRBJ2-5	NA	TRBV7-2	TGTGCCAGCAGCCGGACGGACCAGTGGGCGACCCAGTACTTC	CASSRTDQWATQYF
TRBD1	12	TRBJ2-7	once	TRBV11-1	TGTGCCTCCGGGGGACAGGGCTACGAGCAGTACTTC	CASGGQGYEQYF
NA	15	TRBJ2-7	NA	TRBV6-6	TGTGCCAGCAGTTACGGGGATCGGGGGACCTACGAGCAGTACTTC	CASSYGDRGTYEQYF
NA	14	TRBJ1-4	NA	TRBV30	TGTGCCTGGAGCCGGGGAATCCTGGGGGAAAAACTGTTTTTT	CAWSRGILGEKLFF
NA	15	TRBJ2-3	NA	TRBV7-2	TGTGCCAGCAGCCCTCAGATAGGCGGCACAGATACGCAGTATTTT	CASSPQIGGTDTQYF
NA	14	TRBJ2-1	NA	TRBV7-3	TGTGCCAGCAGCCCGATCTCGGACTCCAATGAGCAGTTCTTC	CASSPISDSNEQFF
NA	14	TRBJ1-1	NA	TRBV7-2	TGTGCCAGCAGCTCACAGGGTGATGGGGCTGAAGCTTTCTTT	CASSSQGDGAEAFF
TRBD1	15	TRBJ2-2	NA	TRBV28	TGTGCCAGCAGCCTACCCCAGGGGGCGACCGGGGAGCTGTTTTTT	CASSLPQGATGELFF
TRBD1	13	TRBJ2-7	NA	TRBV7-3	TGTGCCAGCAGCTCAGCCCCGGGACAGGGGAAGTACTTC	CASSSAPGQGKYF
NA	12	TRBJ2-7	NA	TRBV5-4	TGTGCCAGCAGCTTGGGGAGGTACGAGCAGTACTTC	CASSLGRYEQYF
TRBD1	17	TRBJ2-5	few	TRBV9	TGTGCCAGCAGCGCAGAGGTTAGGGACAGGGGACGGGAGACCCAGTACTTC	CASSAEVRDRGRETQYF
TRBD2	16	TRBJ2-1	NA	TRBV4-2	TGTGCCAGCAGCCAAGCCACTAGCGGTAGCTACAATGAGCAGTTCTTC	CASSQATSGSYNEQFF
NA	15	TRBJ1-4	NA	TRBV15	TGTGCCACCAGCAGAGGGGTGCCAACTAATGAAAAACTGTTTTTT	CATSRGVPTNEKLFF
NA	16	TRBJ1-5	NA	TRBV27	TGTGCCAGCAGTTTATCACCAAGGGGCAGCTTCACAGCCCAGCATTTT	CASSLSPRGSFTAQHF
NA	14	TRBJ2-4	NA	TRBV30	TGTGCCTGGAGGGTTGGGGGTGCCGGGAACATTCAGTACTTC	CAWRVGGAGNIQYF
NA	15	TRBJ2-2	NA	TRBV2	TGTGCCACCAAAGGGGGTCTAGCGGACACCGGGGAGCTGTTTTTT	CATKGGLADTGELFF
NA	14	TRBJ1-5	NA	TRBV5-6	TGTGCCAGCAGCTTGTCGGGGGGTAATCAGCCCCAGCATTTT	CASSLSGGNQPQHF
NA	13	TRBJ1-2	NA	TRBV15	TGTGCCACCAGCAGATGGGACAACTATGGCTACACCTTC	CATSRWDNYGYTF
TRBD1	12	TRBJ1-1	NA	TRBV28	TGTGCCAGCAGTGGACAGGTCTCTGAAGCTTTCTTT	CASSGQVSEAFF
NA	14	TRBJ1-3	once	TRBV29-1	TGCAGCGTTGATCCTTCCAGCTCTGGAAACACCATATATTTT	CSVDPSSSGNTIYF
TRBD2	15	TRBJ2-7	NA	TRBV4-1	TGCGCCAGCAGCCAAGGACTAGCGGGAGTTTCCGAGCAGTACTTC	CASSQGLAGVSEQYF
NA	13	TRBJ2-3	NA	TRBV9	TGTGCCAGCAGCGTAGCTTCCACAGATACGCAGTATTTT	CASSVASTDTQYF
NA	13	TRBJ2-5	few	TRBV4-2	TGTGCCAGCAGCCACCCTGCTGAGGAGACCCAGTACTTC	CASSHPAEETQYF
NA	14	TRBJ2-1	NA	TRBV10-3	TGTGCCATCAGTGAGGGAGCGGGTGGGGTTGGGCAGTTCTTC	CAISEGAGGVGQFF
NA	14	TRBJ1-5	NA	TRBV30	TGTGCCTGGAGTAAAGGGACAAGCAATCAGCCCCAGCATTTT	CAWSKGTSNQPQHF
NA	14	TRBJ2-7	NA	TRBV29-1	TGCAGCGCCCGGGGATTACCACCTTCCTACGAGCAGTACTTC	CSARGLPPSYEQYF
TRBD1	15	TRBJ1-4	NA	TRBV28	TGTGCCAGCAGTTCCCAGACAGGGGGGAATGAAAAACTGTTTTTT	CASSSQTGGNEKLFF
NA	15	TRBJ2-1	NA	TRBV4-1	TGCGCCAGCAGCCAAGAAGGTGGGAGAGGAAGTGAGCAGTTCTTC	CASSQEGGRGSEQFF
NA	13	TRBJ2-5	NA	TRBV29-1	TGCAGCGTGGGGGCAGGGGCGTGGGAGACCCAGTACTTC	CSVGAGAWETQYF
NA	15	TRBJ2-2	NA	TRBV28	TGTGCCAGCAGTGTACAACGGGGGATCACCGGGGAGCTGTTTTTT	CASSVQRGITGELFF
NA	16	TRBJ1-3	NA	TRBV18	TGTGCCAGCTCACCGGGACGGGTTGACGGTGGAAACACCATATATTTT	CASSPGRVDGGNTIYF
TRBD1	15	TRBJ1-1	many	TRBV9	TGTGCCAGCAGCGTAGACCCGACAGGGGACACTGAAGCTTTCTTT	CASSVDPTGDTEAFF
NA	15	TRBJ1-1	NA	TRBV5-8	TGTGCCAGCAGCTTGGTAAAGGGTGCGTCCACTGAAGCTTTCTTT	CASSLVKGASTEAFF
TRBD1	13	TRBJ1-2	NA	TRBV2	TGTGCCAGCAGTGAGGTTCGGGACAGCGGCTACACCTTC	CASSEVRDSGYTF
NA	17	TRBJ1-3	NA	TRBV9	TGTGCCAGCAGCGCCAACCACCGCCGGGGTTCGGGAAACACCATATATTTT	CASSANHRRGSGNTIYF
NA	14	TRBJ1-5	NA	TRBV5-1	TGCGCCAGCAGCTTGGGCTACAGCAATCAGCCCCAGCATTTT	CASSLGYSNQPQHF
TRBD1	16	TRBJ2-2	NA	TRBV5-4	TGTGCCAGCAGCCTGGGACAGCTAGTTGGCACCGGGGAGCTGTTTTTT	CASSLGQLVGTGELFF
NA	12	TRBJ2-7	NA	TRBV2	TGTGCCAGCAGGGCCAGCTCCTACGAGCAGTACTTC	CASRASSYEQYF
NA	17	TRBJ1-2	NA	TRBV5-1	TGCGCCAGCAGCCTGGACGCGGCAGCTTCTCTCTCCTATGGCTACACCTTC	CASSLDAAASLSYGYTF
NA	12	TRBJ2-5	many	TRBV2	TGTGCCAGCGGGTGGACAGAAGAGACCCAGTACTTC	CASGWTEETQYF
TRBD1	12	TRBJ2-7	once	TRBV30	TGTGCCTGGATCCCCGGACAGGGCGAGCAGTACTTC	CAWIPGQGEQYF
NA	13	TRBJ1-2	NA	TRBV18	TGTGCCAGCTCACCAGGCACATTCTATGGCTACACCTTC	CASSPGTFYGYTF
NA	13	TRBJ2-7	NA	TRBV6-6	TGTGCCAGCCGGCTTGACCCTCCTGGGGAGCAGTACTTC	CASRLDPPGEQYF
NA	12	TRBJ2-7	NA	TRBV7-9	TGTGCCAGCAGCTTAGAACAGGGAAGGCAGTACTTC	CASSLEQGRQYF
NA	14	TRBJ2-2	NA	TRBV29-1	TGCAGCGTCGAAGTACAGCCAAACACCGGGGAGCTGTTTTTT	CSVEVQPNTGELFF
TRBD1	14	TRBJ2-3	NA	TRBV15	TGTGCCACCAGCAGGGACAGGTGGGGAGATACGCAGTATTTT	CATSRDRWGDTQYF
NA	14	TRBJ2-5	few	TRBV7-9	TGTGCCAGCAGCTTGGGACTGGCCCAAGAGACCCAGTACTTC	CASSLGLAQETQYF
NA	14	TRBJ1-4	NA	TRBV5-1	TGCGCCAGCAGCTTGGGAGGTTCCAATGAAAAACTGTTTTTT	CASSLGGSNEKLFF
NA	14	TRBJ2-5	NA	TRBV7-7	TGTGCCAGCAGCTTCTCGACAGACCAAGAGACCCAGTACTTC	CASSFSTDQETQYF
TRBD1	19	TRBJ2-7	NA	TRBV4-3	TGCGCCAGCAGCCAATTTTCGACGGCAGGGGGTACAAGGTCCTACGAGCAGTACTTC	CASSQFSTAGGTRSYEQYF
NA	14	TRBJ2-1	NA	TRBV18	TGTGCCAGCTCACTACTGGTTTCCTACAATGAGCAGTTCTTC	CASSLLVSYNEQFF
NA	12	TRBJ1-2	NA	TRBV5-1	TGCGCCAGCAGGGCAGACATGGGTGGCTACACCTTC	CASRADMGGYTF
NA	14	TRBJ2-7	NA	TRBV6-1	TGTGCCAGCAGTGGAGCCAGGGGACTCTACGAGCAGTACTTC	CASSGARGLYEQYF
NA	15	TRBJ1-5	NA	TRBV7-9	TGTGCCAGCAGCTTCACAGGAAATAGCAATCAGCCCCAGCATTTT	CASSFTGNSNQPQHF
NA	15	TRBJ1-4	NA	TRBV28	TGTGCCAGCGCCGCCGGGGGGGCGGAGAAAGAAAAACTGTTTTTT	CASAAGGAEKEKLFF
NA	16	TRBJ2-4	once	TRBV18	TGTGCCAGCTCACTTACCACAAGGACAGCCAAAAACATTCAGTACTTC	CASSLTTRTAKNIQYF
TRBD1	14	TRBJ2-7	many	TRBV2	TGTGCCAGCAGTGGACAGGGTAGGCTCTACGAGCAGTACTTC	CASSGQGRLYEQYF
TRBD1	15	TRBJ2-5	NA	TRBV5-4	TGTGCCAGCAGCCCGAGGGACAGGCTTGATGGGACCCAGTACTTC	CASSPRDRLDGTQYF
TRBD2	17	TRBJ2-6	NA	TRBV4-1	TGCGCCAGCAGACAAGCGGGAGGGCCCTCTGGGGCCAACGTCCTGACTTTC	CASRQAGGPSGANVLTF
TRBD1	15	TRBJ2-1	few	TRBV6-1	TGTGCCAGCAGTGTGTCGGGACAGGTCTACAATGAGCAGTTCTTC	CASSVSGQVYNEQFF